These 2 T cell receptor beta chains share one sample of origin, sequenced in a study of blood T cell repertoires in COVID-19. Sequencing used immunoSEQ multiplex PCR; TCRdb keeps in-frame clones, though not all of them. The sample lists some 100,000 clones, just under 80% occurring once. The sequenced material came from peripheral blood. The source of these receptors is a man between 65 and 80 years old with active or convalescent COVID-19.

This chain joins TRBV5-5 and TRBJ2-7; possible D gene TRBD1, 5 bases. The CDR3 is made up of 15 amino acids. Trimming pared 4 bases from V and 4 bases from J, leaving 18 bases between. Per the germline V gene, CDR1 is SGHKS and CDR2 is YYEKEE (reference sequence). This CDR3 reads CASSLGAGGAYEQYF. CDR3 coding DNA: TGTGCCAGCAGCCTAGGAGCTGGTGGGGCTTACGAGCAGTACTTC.

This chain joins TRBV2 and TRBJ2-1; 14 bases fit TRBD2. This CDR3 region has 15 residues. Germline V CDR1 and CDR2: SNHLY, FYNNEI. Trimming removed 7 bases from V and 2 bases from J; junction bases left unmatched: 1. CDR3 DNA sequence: TGTGCCAGCATGACTAGCGGGGGGGCCTACAATGAGCAGTTCTTC. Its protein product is CASMTSGGAYNEQFF. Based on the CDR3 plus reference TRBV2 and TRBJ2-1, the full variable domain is EPEVTQTPSHQVTQMGQEVILRCVPISNHLYFYWYRQILGQKVEFLVSFYNNEISEKSEIFDDQFSVERPDGSNFTLKIRSTKLEDSAMYFCASMTSGGAYNEQFFGPGTRLTVL.